These 23 T cell receptor beta chains originate from one sample sequenced in a study of T cells after yellow fever vaccination. TCRdb used MiXCR to reprocess the 5' RACE reads, holding one entry per CDR3 protein. The sample includes some 340,000 distinct CDR3 sequences, 4.1% seen only once; the top ten take around 23%. The sample was PBMCs, taken 5 days after the yellow fever booster vaccination. These TCRs come from a young man who received the YFV17D yellow fever vaccine.

This chain connects TRBV14 to TRBJ1-1; D not resolved. This CDR3 contains 15 residues. CDR1 is SGHDN and CDR2 is FVKESK in the germline V gene. V lost 1 base to trimming and J lost 5 bases, with 14 bases between them. The CDR3 region is CASSQGRFMETEAFF. The CDR3 DNA is TGTGCCAGCAGCCAAGGCAGGTTTATGGAGACTGAAGCTTTCTTT.

The V and J genes are TRBV4-2 and TRBJ1-6, with D unresolved. V was trimmed by 6 bases and J by 0 bases, leaving 21 bases between them. Per germline, CDR1 LGHNA and CDR2 YNFKEQ. This CDR3 comprises 19 residues. The CDR3 region is CASRYQITRFSSYNSPLHF. Written as DNA, the CDR3 is TGTGCCAGCAGATATCAGATTACTCGTTTTAGCTCCTATAATTCACCCCTCCACTTT.

There are a few counts of this clonotype. CDR3 coding DNA: TGTGCCATCAGGGATGTCGGGAACACCGGGGAGCTGTTTTTT. Protein product: CAIRDVGNTGELFF. J is TRBJ2-2 and V is TRBV10-3; D ambiguous. Germline V gene lookup returns CDR1 ENHRY and CDR2 SYGVKD. The V end was cut by 6 bases, the J end by 1 base, with 9 bases between. The CDR3 sequence is 14 residues long.

Only a few counts were recorded for this clonotype. The CDR3 reads CASSRTSPDTQYF. Here the CDR3 DNA reads TGTGCCAGCAGCCGGACTAGCCCGGATACGCAGTATTTT. V usage is TRBV11-3 and J usage is TRBJ2-3; 8 bases are a match to TRBD2. The V gene end was trimmed by 5 bases and the J gene end by 6 bases; junction bases not matched to a gene: 4. This CDR3 region has 13 residues. Germline V gene data show CDR1 as SGHNT and CDR2 as YENEEA. Using reference TRBV11-3 and TRBJ2-3 for the parts outside the CDR3, the full variable domain is EAGVVQSPRYKIIEKKQPVAFWCNPISGHNTLYWYLQNLGQGPELLIRYENEEAVDDSQLPKDRFSAERLKGVDSTLKIQPAELGDSAVYLCASSRTSPDTQYFGPGTRLTVL.

This clonotype was detected many times. The chain joins TRBV19 to TRBJ1-4; D ambiguous. CDR1 is LNHDA, CDR2 SQIVND, per germline (reference sequence). This CDR3 is built from 16 residues. V lost 7 bases, J lost 3 bases, and 18 bases lay in between. The CDR3 sequence: CASTSGWGSPNEKLFF. DNA of the CDR3: TGTGCCAGTACCAGCGGGTGGGGTTCGCCTAATGAAAAACTGTTTTTT.

The J gene is TRBJ1-2, the V gene TRBV7-9; no clear D gene. CDR1 and CDR2 from the germline V gene are SEHNR and FQNEAQ (reference sequence). Between the trimmed V and J ends, which lost 4 bases and 8 bases, there was a span of 8 bases. The CDR3 consists of 11 residues. The CDR3 DNA follows: TGTGCCAGCAGCTCCGAGTCCGGCTACACCTTC. Amino acids: CASSSESGYTF.

This clonotype was observed a few times. The V gene is TRBV9, the J gene TRBJ1-6, with D unresolved. The CDR3 consists of 15 residues. V lost 0 bases and J 8 bases, leaving 12 bases between the germline ends. Germline V gene lookup returns CDR1 SGDLS and CDR2 YYNGEE. The chain's CDR3 is CASSVEGYGDSPLHF. The CDR3, as DNA: TGTGCCAGCAGCGTAGAAGGGTATGGAGATTCACCCCTCCACTTT.

This clonotype was observed at least ten times. The CDR3 coding sequence is TGTGCCAGCACCTCAACAGGGGCCGGGGAGCTGTTTTTT. As protein: CASTSTGAGELFF. The chain carries TRBV7-9 and TRBJ2-2, with 7 bases matching TRBD1. The germline V gene encodes CDR1 SEHNR and CDR2 FQNEAQ (reference sequence). This CDR3 contains 13 residues. Unmatched junction bases numbered 5, after V lost 7 bases and J lost 6 bases.

This clonotype appeared many times. The chain links TRBV20-1 to TRBJ2-2; D remains ambiguous. Trimming took off 0 bases at V and 4 bases at J, with 9 bases between the two ends. This CDR3 comprises 14 residues. CDR1 and CDR2 (germline): DFQATT, SNEGSKA (reference sequence). In DNA form, the CDR3 reads TGCAGTGCTAGAGATCCTACAGCCACCGGGGAGCTGTTTTTT. The encoded protein is CSARDPTATGELFF.

This clonotype was observed at least ten times. The genes are TRBV12-3 or TRBV12-4 and TRBJ2-5; D may be TRBD1 (6 bases). V lost 8 bases, J lost 1 base, and 11 bases lay in between. This CDR3 contains 13 residues. The CDR3 DNA is TGTGCCAGCCAACAGGGTCCCCAAGAGACCCAGTACTTC. This encodes CASQQGPQETQYF.

The chain employs TRBV4-2 and TRBJ2-3; 9 bases line up with TRBD1. V gave up 4 bases and J gave up 4 bases; unmatched junction bases: 9. Germline values: CDR1 LGHNA, CDR2 YNFKEQ. This CDR3 is built from 16 residues. CDR3 in DNA: TGTGCCAGCAGCCGAGCTGGACAGGGGAGAGCAGATACGCAGTATTTT. It codes for CASSRAGQGRADTQYF.

This clonotype was counted ten times or more. This chain's CDR3 is CASSLWAANTEAFF. CDR3 nucleotides: TGTGCCAGCAGCTTGTGGGCAGCCAACACTGAAGCTTTCTTT. The rearrangement joins TRBV5-5 to TRBJ1-1; D remains ambiguous. The CDR3 has 14 residues. Trimming took 1 base from V and 2 from J, leaving 9 bases between them. Germline-derived CDR1 and CDR2 are SGHKS and YYEKEE (reference sequence).

This clonotype was recorded a few times. This sequence joins TRBV19 and TRBJ2-2; 9 bases are a match to TRBD1. The germline gives CDR1 LNHDA, CDR2 SQIVND (reference sequence). The V segment lost 7 bases and the J segment 7 bases; nucleotides outside the gene matches: 7. This CDR3 has 14 amino acids. CDR3 sequence: CASTPGTGIGELFF. The CDR3 DNA reads as TGTGCCAGTACCCCCGGGACAGGGATCGGGGAGCTGTTTTTT.

This clonotype showed up just a few times. The CDR3 sequence: CASSFYSGGLYNEQFF. CDR3 in DNA: TGTGCCAGCAGCTTCTATAGCGGGGGGCTATACAATGAGCAGTTCTTC. The chain recombines TRBV7-9 with TRBJ2-1, with 10 bases that match TRBD2. This CDR3 region has 16 residues. V gave up 3 bases and J gave up 4 bases; unmatched junction bases: 6. Germline V gives CDR1 SEHNR, CDR2 FQNEAQ (reference sequence). Complete variable domain (other parts from reference TRBV7-9 and TRBJ2-1): DTGVSQNPRHKITKRGQNVTFRCDPISEHNRLYWYRQTLGQGPEFLTYFQNEAQLEKSRLLSDRFSAERPKGSFSTLEIQRTEQGDSAMYLCASSFYSGGLYNEQFFGPGTRLTVL.

This clonotype was found many times. This chain uses TRBV9 with TRBJ1-5; D is possibly TRBD1 (6 bases). Per germline, CDR1 SGDLS and CDR2 YYNGEE. V dropped 7 bases and J dropped 2 bases, with 13 bases sitting between them. CDR3 length equals 14 residues. The chain's CDR3 is CASQTGVGNQPQHF. The DNA of the CDR3 is TGTGCCAGCCAGACAGGTGTGGGCAATCAGCCCCAGCATTTT.

This clonotype has at least ten counts. This chain connects TRBV11-2 to TRBJ2-1, with D unresolved. Germline V gene data show CDR1 as SGHAT and CDR2 as FQNNGV. This CDR3 spans 12 amino acids. V was cut by 6 bases and J by 7 bases, with 10 bases left in between. DNA for the CDR3: TGTGCCAGCAGTGGTGGGTCGAATGAGCAGTTCTTC. Translation: CASSGGSNEQFF. The full variable domain, completed using reference TRBV11-2 and TRBJ2-1, is EAGVAQSPRYKIIEKRQSVAFWCNPISGHATLYWYQQILGQGPKLLIQFQNNGVVDDSQLPKDRFSAERLKGVDSTLKIQPAKLEDSAVYLCASSGGSNEQFFGPGTRLTVL.

A few counts support this clonotype. The V and J genes are TRBV12-3 or TRBV12-4 and TRBJ2-5; the match to TRBD1 covers 9 bases. This CDR3 region has 16 residues. With V trimmed by 7 bases and J by 5 bases, 14 bases remained unmatched. The CDR3 reads CASTLRGTGWPETQYF. DNA for the CDR3: TGTGCCAGCACCCTCCGGGGGACAGGGTGGCCGGAGACCCAGTACTTC.

Many counts were recorded for this clonotype. This rearrangement joins TRBV5-5 to TRBJ2-5; D perhaps matches TRBD1 (6 bases). Germline CDR1 is SGHKS and CDR2 is YYEKEE (reference sequence). The CDR3 is 14 residues long. V was pared by 1 base and J by 5 bases, with 12 bases between. For the CDR3, the DNA is TGTGCCAGCAGCTTGCAGGGGCCAGGGGAGACCCAGTACTTC. Its protein product is CASSLQGPGETQYF.

Only a few counts were recorded for this clonotype. The chain carries TRBV4-2 and TRBJ2-3, with D maybe TRBD1 (6 bases). The V and J ends lost 1 base and 0 bases respectively, with 11 bases between them. The CDR3 is 16 amino acids. Germline V gene data show CDR1 as LGHNA and CDR2 as YNFKEQ. The CDR3 region is CASSQGDRPSTDTQYF. The CDR3 DNA reads as TGTGCCAGCAGCCAAGGTGACAGGCCCAGCACAGATACGCAGTATTTT.

The chain recombines TRBV4-1 with TRBJ1-2; TRBD1 is a possible D gene (6 bases). CDR3 length: 10 residues. Trimming removed 7 bases at V and 7 bases at J, with 7 bases between. Germline-derived CDR1 and CDR2 are MGHRA and YSYEKL. The CDR3 DNA is TGCGCCAGCATACAGGGTGGCTACACCTTC. Its protein is CASIQGGYTF.

In the case of this clonotype: It may be a read error: a sequence one base away is much more abundant. The chain joins TRBV12-3 or TRBV12-4 to TRBJ1-5; D gene uncertain. The length of the CDR3 is 15 residues. The CDR3: CASSLGAQFNQHQHF. The CDR3 bases are TGTGCCAGCAGTTTAGGTGCTCAGTTCAATCAGCACCAGCATTTT.

The V gene is TRBV6-2 or TRBV6-3, the J gene TRBJ2-2; the match to TRBD1 covers 10 bases. The CDR3 is 17 residues long. The ends lost 6 bases at V and 1 base at J; junction bases unmatched: 8. The germline gives CDR1 MNHEY, CDR2 SVGEGT. In DNA form, the CDR3 reads TGTGCCAGCAGATCGGACAGGGGGTCGATGAACACCGGGGAGCTGTTTTTT. It yields the protein CASRSDRGSMNTGELFF.

The gene calls are TRBV28 and TRBJ1-5; D might be TRBD1 (5 bases). This CDR3 comprises 15 residues. With 7 bases removed from V and 1 base from J, the gap between germline ends came to 14 bases. The V gene's germline CDR1 is MDHEN and CDR2 SYDVKM. The CDR3 is CASTGGLSSNQPQHF. The CDR3 DNA reads TGTGCCAGCACTGGGGGACTCTCGAGCAATCAGCCCCAGCATTTT. The whole variable domain, filled in from reference TRBV28 and TRBJ1-5, reads DVKVTQSSRYLVKRTGEKVFLECVQDMDHENMFWYRQDPGLGLRLIYFSYDVKMKEKGDIPEGYSVSREKKERFSLILESASTNQTSMYLCASTGGLSSNQPQHFGDGTRLSIL.